A selection of T cell receptor beta chains follows, all from one sample in a study of regulatory T cells in long-lasting Graves disease. TCRdb processed the multiplex PCR reads anew with MiXCR; each CDR3 protein has one entry. Of roughly 700,000 distinct CDR3 sequences listed, around 30% are singletons. The sample consisted of peripheral blood mononuclear cells (PBMCs), taken when the disease was refractory, from a patient treated with antithyroid drugs. The receptors originated from a female donor with Graves disease. CDR3s include the opening cysteine and the closing phenylalanine or tryptophan. Fields, in order: V gene, D gene, clone size, J gene, CDR3 protein, CDR3 DNA. The D gene is left open where the match is weak. Size is stated for part of the rows, as once, few or many counts, or as a class when the clone is expanded.

TRBV4-1,.,.,TRBJ1-1,CASSQGKESIEAFF,TGCGCCAGCAGCCAAGGCAAGGAATCGATTGAAGCTTTCTTT
TRBV18,.,.,TRBJ2-7,CASSPPGGRAISYEQYF,TGTGCCAGCTCACCCCCGGGGGGCAGGGCTATTTCCTACGAGCAGTACTTC
TRBV3-1,.,.,TRBJ1-1,CASSQGGSHTNTEAFF,TGTGCCAGCAGCCAAGGGGGCAGCCATACGAACACTGAAGCTTTCTTT
TRBV28,.,.,TRBJ2-6,CTSSLRWQGNSGANVLTF,TGTACCAGCAGTTTGCGATGGCAGGGCAACTCTGGGGCCAACGTCCTGACTTTC
TRBV19,.,.,TRBJ1-2,CASIPRAGLDGYTF,TGTGCCAGTATCCCTAGAGCTGGGTTGGATGGCTACACCTTC
TRBV11-2,TRBD2,.,TRBJ2-1,CASSSRTSTEQFF,TGTGCCAGCAGCTCCCGGACTAGTACTGAGCAGTTCTTC
TRBV20-1,.,many,TRBJ2-5,CSAGGLMMETQYF,TGCAGTGCCGGTGGGCTGATGATGGAGACCCAGTACTTC
TRBV18,.,few,TRBJ2-7,CASSPLGVLEQYF,TGTGCCAGCTCACCACTGGGAGTCCTTGAGCAGTACTTC
TRBV5-1,.,.,TRBJ1-4,CASSLLAATNEKLFF,TGCGCCAGCAGCTTGTTGGCCGCAACTAATGAAAAACTGTTTTTT
TRBV6-9,TRBD2,.,TRBJ2-7,CASSYASGSSYEQYF,TGTGCCAGCAGTTACGCCAGCGGGAGCTCCTACGAGCAGTACTTC
TRBV7-9,TRBD1,.,TRBJ1-1,CASRPRGTANTEAFF,TGTGCCAGCAGACCCAGGGGGACAGCAAACACTGAAGCTTTCTTT
TRBV7-2,TRBD2,few,TRBJ2-7,CASSFREGRYEQYF,TGTGCCAGCAGCTTTCGGGAGGGCCGGTACGAGCAGTACTTC
TRBV5-1,.,.,TRBJ1-1,CASSPRQRGGNTEAFF,TGCGCCAGCAGCCCGAGACAGAGGGGAGGAAACACTGAAGCTTTCTTT
TRBV10-3,.,few,TRBJ1-1,CASSYVLSWDTEAFF,TGTGCCAGCAGTTACGTCCTTTCGTGGGACACTGAAGCTTTCTTT
TRBV12-3/TRBV12-4,TRBD1,.,TRBJ1-2,CASSLGTGVLPTF,TGTGCCAGCAGTTTGGGGACAGGGGTTTTGCCCACCTTC
TRBV4-2,.,.,TRBJ2-2,CASSQGPRNTGELFF,TGTGCCAGCAGCCAAGGTCCCCGGAACACCGGGGAGCTGTTTTTT
TRBV12-5,TRBD2,few,TRBJ2-5,CASGMGLAGGGETQYF,TGTGCTAGTGGTATGGGACTAGCGGGAGGCGGAGAGACCCAGTACTTC
TRBV12-3/TRBV12-4,TRBD2,many,TRBJ2-5,CASSLGSSGQETQYF,TGTGCCAGCAGTTTAGGGTCTAGCGGACAAGAGACCCAGTACTTC
TRBV6-2/TRBV6-3,TRBD1,.,TRBJ2-7,CASTSPGQGAYEQYF,TGTGCCAGCACTTCCCCGGGACAGGGGGCCTACGAGCAGTACTTC
TRBV2,.,few,TRBJ2-4,CASSDPAIAKNIQYF,TGTGCCAGCAGTGACCCGGCCATAGCCAAAAACATTCAGTACTTC
TRBV7-2,TRBD2,few,TRBJ2-7,CASSLPSGGYEQYF,TGTGCCAGCAGCTTGCCTAGCGGGGGGTACGAGCAGTACTTC
TRBV6-2/TRBV6-3,TRBD2,.,TRBJ2-2,CASRAGLAGGLRTGELFF,TGTGCCAGCAGAGCGGGACTAGCGGGAGGCTTGAGGACCGGGGAGCTGTTTTTT
TRBV30,.,few,TRBJ2-1,CAWSGSTLGYNEQFF,TGTGCCTGGAGTGGGTCGACACTCGGTTACAATGAGCAGTTCTTC
TRBV20-1,.,few,TRBJ2-7,CSASFSGLSYEQYF,TGCAGTGCTAGTTTTAGCGGACTCTCCTACGAGCAGTACTTC
TRBV7-9,TRBD2,few,TRBJ2-7,CASSSSQRSGSEYEQYF,TGTGCCAGCAGCTCCTCCCAAAGGAGCGGGAGTGAGTACGAGCAGTACTTC
TRBV7-3,.,.,TRBJ2-3,CASSSPGGLQRGSDTQYF,TGTGCCAGCAGCTCCCCGGGTGGACTCCAAAGGGGGTCAGATACGCAGTATTTT
TRBV5-5,TRBD1,.,TRBJ1-5,CASSTNTGDNQPQHF,TGTGCCAGCAGCACGAACACAGGGGACAATCAGCCCCAGCATTTT
TRBV6-1,TRBD2,.,TRBJ2-7,CASSGTSGSSSYEQYF,TGTGCCAGCAGCGGGACTAGCGGGAGTTCCTCCTACGAGCAGTACTTC
TRBV7-6,TRBD1,.,TRBJ1-5,CASSFGQGRDQPQHF,TGTGCCAGCAGCTTTGGACAGGGAAGGGATCAGCCCCAGCATTTT
TRBV6-2/TRBV6-3,.,.,TRBJ2-2,CASSYSIPITGELFF,TGTGCCAGCAGTTACTCGATCCCAATCACCGGGGAGCTGTTTTTT
TRBV5-1,.,.,TRBJ1-5,CASSLGGVKNQPQHF,TGCGCCAGCAGCTTAGGAGGGGTGAAGAATCAGCCCCAGCATTTT
TRBV3-1,.,few,TRBJ1-5,CASSPNPERPQHF,TGTGCCAGCAGCCCCAATCCTGAGAGGCCCCAGCATTTT
TRBV28,TRBD1,.,TRBJ1-4,CASISHGGQGARTNEKLFF,TGTGCCAGCATCTCCCACGGTGGACAGGGGGCGCGTACTAATGAAAAACTGTTTTTT
TRBV9,.,.,TRBJ1-5,CASSAGTWGQPQHF,TGTGCCAGCAGTGCCGGGACGTGGGGTCAGCCCCAGCATTTT
TRBV30,.,.,TRBJ1-2,CAWSPGEGYTF,TGTGCCTGGAGTCCTGGAGAGGGCTACACCTTC
TRBV20-1,TRBD2,few,TRBJ2-5,CSAPTSGEQETQYF,TGCAGTGCACCGACTAGCGGGGAACAAGAGACCCAGTACTTC
TRBV14,TRBD1,.,TRBJ1-1,CASSRNRGWNTEAFF,TGTGCCAGCAGCCGAAACAGGGGATGGAACACTGAAGCTTTCTTT
TRBV30,.,.,TRBJ1-1,CAWSVPTGLNTEAFF,TGTGCCTGGAGTGTCCCGACAGGACTGAACACTGAAGCTTTCTTT
TRBV20-1,.,many,TRBJ2-5,CSATGTTYQETQYF,TGCAGTGCCACCGGGACCACGTACCAAGAGACCCAGTACTTC